Only a few counts were recorded for the clone carrying this TCR beta chain. Measured with immunoSEQ multiplex PCR; TCRdb has only the in-frame clones, and not every one. The sample lists 110,000 or so clones, around 74% occurring once. The sample is drawn from a study of blood T cell repertoires in COVID-19. Germline V lookup: CDR1 SGDLS, CDR2 YYNGEE. Trimming took 4 bases from V and 11 from J; bases not matched to a gene: 12. The CDR3 spans 16 residues. The sample consisted of peripheral blood. V usage is TRBV9 and J usage is TRBJ2-3; 14 bases align to TRBD2. This receptor was obtained from a woman in her 70s with acute or convalescent COVID-19. The CDR3 nucleotides read TGTGCCAGCAGCCCCCGACTAGCGGGGGGGCCAGAGGGGCAGTATTTT. Residues: CASSPRLAGGPEGQYF.